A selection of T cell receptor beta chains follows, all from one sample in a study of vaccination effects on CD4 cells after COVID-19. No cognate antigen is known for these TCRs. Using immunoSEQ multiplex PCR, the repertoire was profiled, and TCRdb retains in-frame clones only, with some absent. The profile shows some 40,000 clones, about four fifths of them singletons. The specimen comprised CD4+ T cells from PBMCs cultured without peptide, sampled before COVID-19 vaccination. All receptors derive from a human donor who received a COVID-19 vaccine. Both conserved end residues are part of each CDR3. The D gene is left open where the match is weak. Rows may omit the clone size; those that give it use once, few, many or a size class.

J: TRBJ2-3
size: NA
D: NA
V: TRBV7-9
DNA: TGTGCCAGCAGCTTAGCCTGGGTTCTCGGGATCACAGATACGCAGTATTTT
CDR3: CASSLAWVLGITDTQYF

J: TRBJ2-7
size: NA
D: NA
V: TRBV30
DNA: TGTGCCATACAGGGCACCTACGAGCAGTACTTC
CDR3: CAIQGTYEQYF

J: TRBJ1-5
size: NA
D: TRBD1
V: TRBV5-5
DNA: TGTGCCAGCAGCCAAGGACAGGGTCTTCGCAATCAGCCCCAGCATTTT
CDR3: CASSQGQGLRNQPQHF

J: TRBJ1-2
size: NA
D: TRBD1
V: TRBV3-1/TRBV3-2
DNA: TGTGCCAGCAGCTCACCGGGACAGGGGACCTATGGCTACACCTTC
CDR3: CASSSPGQGTYGYTF

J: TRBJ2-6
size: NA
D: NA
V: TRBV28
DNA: TGTGCCAGCAGTCAGCGGACAGCTTTGGCCTCTGGGGCCAACGTCCTGACTTTC
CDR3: CASSQRTALASGANVLTF

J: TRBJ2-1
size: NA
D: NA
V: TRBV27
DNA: TGTGCCAGCAGTCTTTCGCCTGTAGGCTCCTACAATGAGCAGTTCTTC
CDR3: CASSLSPVGSYNEQFF

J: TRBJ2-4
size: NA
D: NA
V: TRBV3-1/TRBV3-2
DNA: TGTGCCAGCAGCCACGGGGGCGCAGCCAAAAACATTCAGTACTTC
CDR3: CASSHGGAAKNIQYF

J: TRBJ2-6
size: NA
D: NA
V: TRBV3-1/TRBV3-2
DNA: TGTGCCAGCAGCCAAGACGCCTCTGGGGCCAACGTCCTGACTTTC
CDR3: CASSQDASGANVLTF

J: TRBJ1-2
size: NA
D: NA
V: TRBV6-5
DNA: TGTGCCAGCACCCGGCGCACAGGAAACTATGGCTACACCTTC
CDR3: CASTRRTGNYGYTF

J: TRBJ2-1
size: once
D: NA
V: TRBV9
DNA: TGTGCCAGCAGCGTAGGACAGAACTACAATGAGCAGTTCTTC
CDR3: CASSVGQNYNEQFF

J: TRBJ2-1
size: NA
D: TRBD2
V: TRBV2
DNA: TGTGCCAGCGGACTAGCGGCCTACAATGAGCAGTTCTTC
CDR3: CASGLAAYNEQFF

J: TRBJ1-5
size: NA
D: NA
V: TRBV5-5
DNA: TGTGCCAGCAGCTCTAAATATAGCAATCAGCCCCAGCATTTT
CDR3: CASSSKYSNQPQHF

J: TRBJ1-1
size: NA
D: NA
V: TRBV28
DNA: TGTGCCAGCAGCCAACCTTCTCGGGGAAACACTGAAGCTTTCTTT
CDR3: CASSQPSRGNTEAFF

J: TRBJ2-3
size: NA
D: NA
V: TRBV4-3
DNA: TGCGCCAGCAGCCAAGACAGAGGGGGAGATACGCAGTATTTT
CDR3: CASSQDRGGDTQYF

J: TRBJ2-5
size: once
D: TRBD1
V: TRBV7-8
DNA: TGTGCCAGCAGACGTTCCTGGACAGGGGAAGAGACCCAGTACTTC
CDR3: CASRRSWTGEETQYF

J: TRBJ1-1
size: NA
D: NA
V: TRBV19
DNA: TGTGCCAGTAGTACGACGGTGAACACTGAAGCTTTCTTT
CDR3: CASSTTVNTEAFF

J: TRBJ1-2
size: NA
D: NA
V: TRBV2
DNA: TGTGCCAGCCATCAGAACTATGGCTACACCTTC
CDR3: CASHQNYGYTF

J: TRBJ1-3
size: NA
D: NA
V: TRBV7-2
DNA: TGTGCCAGCAGTTCAAGGGGGATGGCCATATATTTT
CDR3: CASSSRGMAIYF

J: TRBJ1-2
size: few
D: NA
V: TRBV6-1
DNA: TGTGCCAGCAGTGAGGCGGCAGACTATGGCTACACCTTC
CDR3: CASSEAADYGYTF

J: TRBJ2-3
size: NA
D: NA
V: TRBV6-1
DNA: TGTGCCAGCAGTGCTAGTCCCTCGCGAAGCACAGATACGCAGTATTTT
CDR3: CASSASPSRSTDTQYF

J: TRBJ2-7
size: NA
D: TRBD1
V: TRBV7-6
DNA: TGTGCCAGCAGCAAGGGGACAGGGGGCGTCTACGAGCAGTACTTC
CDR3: CASSKGTGGVYEQYF